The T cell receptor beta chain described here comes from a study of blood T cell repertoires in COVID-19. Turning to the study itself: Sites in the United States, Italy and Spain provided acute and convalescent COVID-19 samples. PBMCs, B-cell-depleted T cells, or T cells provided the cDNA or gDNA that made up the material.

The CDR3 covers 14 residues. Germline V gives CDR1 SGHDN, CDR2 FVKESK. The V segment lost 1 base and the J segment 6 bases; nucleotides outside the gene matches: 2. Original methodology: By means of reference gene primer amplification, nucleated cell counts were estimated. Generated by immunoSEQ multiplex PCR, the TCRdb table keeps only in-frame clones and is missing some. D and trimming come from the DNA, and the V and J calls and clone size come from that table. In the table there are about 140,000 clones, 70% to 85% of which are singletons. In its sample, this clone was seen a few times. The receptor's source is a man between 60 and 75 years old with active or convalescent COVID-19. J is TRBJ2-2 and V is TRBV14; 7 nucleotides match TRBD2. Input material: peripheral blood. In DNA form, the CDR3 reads TGTGCCAGCAGCCAAGTCGCGGGGGCCGGGGAGCTGTTTTTT. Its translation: CASSQVAGAGELFF.